The 20 T cell receptor beta chains reported below all come from one sample, sequenced in a study of blood T cell repertoires in COVID-19. Generated by immunoSEQ multiplex PCR, the TCRdb table keeps only in-frame clones and is missing some. Of approximately 170,000 clones in the sample, around 82% were seen once. The source material was peripheral blood. The receptors come from a man of 80 years or more with COVID-19, enrolled during active disease.

The chain is built from TRBV3-1 (or the pseudogene TRBV3-2) and TRBJ1-3; D call uncertain. With 1 base removed from V and 0 bases from J, the gap between germline ends came to 13 bases. The CDR3 contains 17 residues. Germline V gene sequence: CDR1 LGHDT, CDR2 YNNKEL (reference sequence). CDR3 loop: CASSQGVLGPSGNTIYF. The DNA for the CDR3 is TGTGCCAGCAGCCAAGGGGTACTGGGCCCCTCTGGAAACACCATATATTTT.

V gene TRBV2 combines with J gene TRBJ1-5; TRBD1 matches at 10 bases. Germline CDR1 is SNHLY and CDR2 is FYNNEI. Trimming cost V 5 bases and J 2 bases; bases outside gene matches: 3. CDR3 length: 15 residues. Written as DNA, the CDR3 is TGTGCCAGCAGTCCCGGGACAGGGGGCAATCAGCCCCAGCATTTT. Translating gives CASSPGTGGNQPQHF.

The chain employs TRBV5-1 and TRBJ2-1; 7 nucleotides agree with TRBD2. J lost 0 bases, V lost 5 bases, and 5 bases had no gene match. The germline V gene encodes CDR1 SGHRS and CDR2 YFSETQ. CDR3 size: 15 residues. The CDR3 is CASRSGGSSYNEQFF. DNA of the CDR3: TGCGCCAGCAGGTCCGGGGGGAGCTCCTACAATGAGCAGTTCTTC.

The CDR3 spells CASSLTGGAGGLPYGYTF. Written as DNA, the CDR3 is TGTGCCAGCAGCCTCACAGGCGGGGCAGGGGGTCTCCCCTATGGCTACACCTTC. The rearrangement links TRBV3-1 (or the pseudogene TRBV3-2) to TRBJ1-2, with TRBD1 matching 7 bases. This CDR3 comprises 18 residues. Trimming took 4 bases from V and 4 from J; bases not matched to a gene: 18. Per germline, CDR1 LGHDT and CDR2 YNNKEL (reference sequence).

This chain joins TRBV19 and TRBJ1-1, with D possibly being TRBD1 (6 bases). The germline V and J ends were trimmed by 5 bases and 2 bases, with 12 bases remaining between them. The V gene's germline CDR1 is LNHDA and CDR2 SQIVND (reference sequence). The CDR3 is made up of 14 amino acids. The CDR3 nucleotides are TGTGCCAGTAGTTCCCGACAGGCAAACACTGAAGCTTTCTTT. Its translation: CASSSRQANTEAFF.

The J gene is TRBJ1-1, the V gene TRBV3-1 (or the pseudogene TRBV3-2), with a weak D call TRBD1 (5 bases). Trimming removed 4 bases from V and 4 bases from J, with 16 bases in between. The CDR3 covers 15 residues. CDR1 and CDR2 from the germline V gene are LGHDT and YNNKEL (reference sequence). CDR3 region: CASSREGTAGTEAFF. The CDR3 bases are TGTGCCAGCAGCCGGGAGGGGACGGCGGGCACTGAAGCTTTCTTT.

V and J are TRBV6-2 or TRBV6-3 and TRBJ2-2; perhaps TRBD1 as D (5 bases). Trimming removed 4 bases from V and 2 bases from J, with 8 bases in between. Germline CDR1 is MNHEY and CDR2 is SVGEGT. CDR3 size: 14 residues. The CDR3 DNA follows: TGTGCCAGCAGTTTCAGGGATAACACCGGGGAGCTGTTTTTT. Translated, it gives CASSFRDNTGELFF.

This rearrangement joins TRBV27 to TRBJ2-7; tentative D call: TRBD2 (6 bases). CDR3 size: 15 residues. The V end lost 5 bases, the J end lost 3 bases, and 17 bases lay between the germline ends. Per germline, CDR1 MNHEY and CDR2 SMNVEV (reference sequence). The CDR3 is CASSSPGGSVYEQYF. The CDR3 DNA reads as TGTGCCAGCAGTAGCCCCGGGGGATCGGTCTACGAGCAGTACTTC.

The V call is TRBV29-1, the J call TRBJ1-1; TRBD1 is a possible D gene (5 bases). This CDR3 spans 13 amino acids. The germline V and J ends were trimmed by 4 bases and 1 base, with 10 bases remaining between them. CDR1 and CDR2 from the germline V gene are SQVTM and ANQGSEA. CDR3 protein: CSVGQYSNTEAFF. CDR3 DNA: TGCAGCGTTGGACAGTATTCGAACACTGAAGCTTTCTTT.

This chain links TRBV5-4 with TRBJ1-1; D is undetermined. Germline V gives CDR1 SGHNT, CDR2 YYREEE (reference sequence). With 4 bases removed from V and 8 bases from J, the gap between germline ends came to 24 bases. This CDR3 is built from 16 residues. CDR3 in DNA: TGTGCCAGCAGCCCCGCGTCCCCCGGGCCAGGCGGGGAAGCTTTCTTT. Protein product: CASSPASPGPGGEAFF.

This chain connects TRBV5-4 to TRBJ1-1, with 8 bases matching TRBD1. Germline CDR1 SGHNT, CDR2 YYREEE (reference sequence). V shed 5 bases and J 1 base; nucleotides not matched to a gene: 7. The CDR3 runs to 15 residues. CDR3 loop: CASSQGAFGNTEAFF. The CDR3 nucleotides are TGTGCCAGCAGTCAGGGGGCGTTTGGGAACACTGAAGCTTTCTTT.

The rearrangement joins TRBV7-3 to TRBJ1-3; 9 nucleotides line up with TRBD1. This CDR3 region has 17 residues. Looked up from germline, CDR1 is SGHTA and CDR2 is FQGTGA. V lost 5 bases, J lost 0 bases, and 8 bases stayed unmatched. The CDR3 nucleotides are TGTGCCAGCAGCCAAACAGGGGGCACATACTCTGGAAACACCATATATTTT. It is translated as CASSQTGGTYSGNTIYF.

As to this clone: The same CDR3 arises from other DNA sequences in this sample as well. The chain couples TRBV7-2 to TRBJ1-3; possible D gene TRBD1, 5 bases. Germline CDR1 is SGHTA and CDR2 is FQGNSA. The CDR3 has 15 residues. The ends were cut back, 3 bases at V and 4 bases at J, with 13 bases in the middle. CDR3 bases: TGTGCCAGCAGCTTTGGGCAGGGCTCAGGAAACACCATATATTTT. This gives the protein CASSFGQGSGNTIYF.

The chain joins TRBV10-3 to TRBJ2-4; 8 nucleotides align to TRBD1. Germline V lookup: CDR1 ENHRY, CDR2 SYGVKD. The CDR3 contains 17 residues. V shed 3 bases, J shed 2 bases, and the junction held 9 bases outside the gene matches. The CDR3 DNA reads as TGTGCCATCAGTGATGTTGACAGGGGAGTATCCAAAAACATTCAGTACTTC. Translation gives CAISDVDRGVSKNIQYF.

The chain uses TRBV18 and TRBJ1-1, with 9 positions matching TRBD1. Germline-derived CDR1 and CDR2 are KGHSH and LQKENI. With V trimmed by 4 bases and J by 2 bases, 5 bases remained unmatched. This CDR3 comprises 15 residues. This CDR3 is CASSLRDRENTEAFF. DNA for the CDR3: TGTGCCAGCTCACTTCGGGACAGGGAAAACACTGAAGCTTTCTTT.

This chain joins TRBV25-1 and TRBJ1-1, with D uncertain. The V gene lost 7 bases and the J gene lost 2 bases, with 11 bases spanning the gap. CDR3 size: 13 residues. The germline CDR1 and CDR2 sequences are MGHDK and SYGVNS. The CDR3 coding sequence is TGTGCCAGCAACGGGGTAGGTAACACTGAAGCTTTCTTT. Amino acids: CASNGVGNTEAFF.

V gene TRBV5-1 combines with J gene TRBJ1-1; maybe TRBD1 (5 bases). The CDR3 has 12 residues. Trimming cost V 0 bases and J 11 bases, with 11 bases left between them. In germline, CDR1 is SGHRS, CDR2 YFSETQ. In DNA form, the CDR3 reads TGCGCCAGCAGCTTGGGGGACGGAGGGGCTTTCTTT. Translation: CASSLGDGGAFF.

The chain has TRBV6-5 and TRBJ1-2, with 7 nucleotides matching TRBD1. The V gene end was trimmed by 0 bases and the J gene end by 3 bases; junction bases not matched to a gene: 4. CDR1 is MNHEY and CDR2 is SVGAGI in the germline V gene. The CDR3 sequence is 15 residues long. This chain's CDR3 is CASSYSRGPHYGYTF. The CDR3 nucleotides are TGTGCCAGCAGTTACTCGAGGGGGCCTCACTATGGCTACACCTTC.

The chain is built from TRBV4-3 and TRBJ2-3; no clear D gene. CDR3 length equals 13 residues. With 1 base removed from V and 5 bases from J, the gap between germline ends came to 7 bases. Germline CDR1 is LGHNA and CDR2 is YSLEER. In DNA form, the CDR3 reads TGCGCCAGCAGCCAAGCCGCGGAAGATACGCAGTATTTT. It yields the protein CASSQAAEDTQYF.

V usage is TRBV18 and J usage is TRBJ2-7, with D perhaps TRBD2 (6 bases). The V end was cut by 3 bases, the J end by 6 bases, with 9 bases between. From germline, CDR1 is KGHSH and CDR2 LQKENI. The CDR3 is 12 amino acids. The CDR3 is CASSPLRGEQYF. In DNA, the CDR3 is TGTGCCAGCTCACCCCTGCGGGGCGAGCAGTACTTC.